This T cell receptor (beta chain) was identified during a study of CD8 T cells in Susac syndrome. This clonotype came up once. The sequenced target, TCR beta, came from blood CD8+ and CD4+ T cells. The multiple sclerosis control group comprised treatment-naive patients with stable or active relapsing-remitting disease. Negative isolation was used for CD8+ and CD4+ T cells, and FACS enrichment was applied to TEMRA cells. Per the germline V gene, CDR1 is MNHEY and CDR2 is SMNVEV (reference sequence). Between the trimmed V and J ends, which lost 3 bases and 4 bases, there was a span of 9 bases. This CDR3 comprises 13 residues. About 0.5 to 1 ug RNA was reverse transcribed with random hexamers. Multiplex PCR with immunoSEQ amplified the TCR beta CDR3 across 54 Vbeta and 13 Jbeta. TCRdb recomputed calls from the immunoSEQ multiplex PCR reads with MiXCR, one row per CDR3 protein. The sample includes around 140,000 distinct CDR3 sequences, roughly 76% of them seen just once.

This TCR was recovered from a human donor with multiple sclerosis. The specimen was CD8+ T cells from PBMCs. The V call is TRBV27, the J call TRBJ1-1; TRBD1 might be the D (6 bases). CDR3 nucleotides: TGTGCCAGCAGTTTTATAGGGGGCACTGAAGCTTTCTTT. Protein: CASSFIGGTEAFF.